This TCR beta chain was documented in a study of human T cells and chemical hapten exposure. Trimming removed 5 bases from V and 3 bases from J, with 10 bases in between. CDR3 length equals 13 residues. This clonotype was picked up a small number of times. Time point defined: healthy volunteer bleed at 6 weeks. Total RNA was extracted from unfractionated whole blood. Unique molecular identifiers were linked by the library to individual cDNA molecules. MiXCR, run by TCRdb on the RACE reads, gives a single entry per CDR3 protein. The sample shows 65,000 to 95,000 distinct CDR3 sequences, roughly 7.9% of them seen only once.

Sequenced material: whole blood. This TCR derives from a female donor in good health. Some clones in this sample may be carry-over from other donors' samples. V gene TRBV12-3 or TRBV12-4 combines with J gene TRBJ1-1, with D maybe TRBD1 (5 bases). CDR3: CASSTGVHTEAFF. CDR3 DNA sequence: TGTGCCAGCAGTACGGGGGTTCACACTGAAGCTTTCTTT.